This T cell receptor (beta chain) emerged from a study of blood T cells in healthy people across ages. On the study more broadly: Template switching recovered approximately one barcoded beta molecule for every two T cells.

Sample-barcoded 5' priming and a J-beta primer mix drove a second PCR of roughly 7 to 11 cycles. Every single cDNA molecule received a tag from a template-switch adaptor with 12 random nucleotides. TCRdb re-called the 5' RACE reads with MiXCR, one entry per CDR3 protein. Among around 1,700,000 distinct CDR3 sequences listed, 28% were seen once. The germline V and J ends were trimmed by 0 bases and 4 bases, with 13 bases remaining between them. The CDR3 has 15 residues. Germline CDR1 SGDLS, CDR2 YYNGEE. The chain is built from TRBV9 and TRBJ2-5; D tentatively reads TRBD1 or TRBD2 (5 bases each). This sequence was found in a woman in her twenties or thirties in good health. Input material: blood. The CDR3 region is CASSVARGYRETQYF. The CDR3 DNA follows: TGTGCCAGCAGCGTAGCGAGGGGATATAGAGAGACCCAGTACTTC.